Presented here are 13 T cell receptor beta chains from one specimen sequenced in a study of cytomegalovirus exposure and HLA in healthy donors. The PCR contained 60 Vbeta and 13 Jbeta primers. Method: immunoSEQ multiplex PCR; TCRdb's copy keeps in-frame clones and lacks some. The table lists 150,000 to 200,000 clones, around 80% of them singletons. The sequencing sample was made of PBMCs. The receptor set was obtained from a woman in her thirties in good health and CMV-seropositive.

This sequence joins TRBV4-1 and TRBJ2-5, with TRBD2 matching over 11 bases. V was clipped by 4 bases and J by 5 bases; unmatched bases: 18. The CDR3 contains 19 residues. Germline CDR1 and CDR2: MGHRA and YSYEKL. The CDR3 region has the DNA TGCGCCAGCAGCCCTCTCCCGCGGCTAGCGGGAGGCCTGCTCGAGACCCAGTACTTC. It translates to CASSPLPRLAGGLLETQYF.

V and J are TRBV18 and TRBJ1-2, with TRBD1 identical over 8 bases. V trimming: 3 bases; J trimming: 2 bases; junction bases outside the gene matches: 14. The germline CDR1 and CDR2 sequences are KGHSH and LQKENI. The CDR3 runs to 18 residues. The CDR3 region is CASSPDVLGTGTNYGYTF. The CDR3 DNA sequence: TGTGCCAGCTCACCGGATGTCCTCGGGACAGGCACGAACTATGGCTACACCTTC.

The chain joins TRBV4-3 to TRBJ2-7; TRBD2 matches 13 bases. Germline assignment: CDR1 LGHNA and CDR2 YSLEER. The junction had 3 bases not matched to a gene; V was cut back by 4 bases and J by 3 bases. This CDR3 region has 15 residues. CDR3 protein: CASSLGLAGVYEQYF. The CDR3 DNA reads TGCGCCAGCAGCCTCGGACTAGCGGGAGTCTACGAGCAGTACTTC.

V and J are TRBV19 and TRBJ2-1; D is perhaps TRBD1 (6 bases). V lost 3 bases, J lost 5 bases, and 8 bases lay in between. The CDR3 runs to 13 residues. From germline, CDR1 is LNHDA and CDR2 SQIVND (reference sequence). The CDR3 DNA is TGTGCCAGTAGTATTAACAGGGACAATGAGCAGTTCTTC. Protein product: CASSINRDNEQFF.

This chain uses TRBV27 with TRBJ1-3, with TRBD1 as a possible D gene (5 bases). The CDR3 is made up of 16 amino acids. Trimming removed 2 bases from V and 0 bases from J, with 11 bases in between. Germline assignment: CDR1 MNHEY and CDR2 SMNVEV (reference sequence). Written as DNA, the CDR3 is TGTGCCAGCAGTTTAGGAACAGGCCTCTCTGGAAACACCATATATTTT. This codes for CASSLGTGLSGNTIYF.

This chain links TRBV5-6 with TRBJ1-2; 9 bases agree with TRBD1. The J segment lost 5 bases and the V segment lost 6 bases, leaving 8 bases of the junction unmatched. This CDR3 is 14 amino acids long. The germline CDR1 and CDR2 sequences are SGHDT and YYEEEE. Written as DNA, the CDR3 is TGTGCCAGCACTAGGGACAGGGAAAGTTATGGCTACACCTTC. Its protein product is CASTRDRESYGYTF.

The CDR3 nucleotides are TGTGCCAGCAGGAGAGCGGGGGGACTCACAGATACGCAGTATTTT. Its protein product is CASRRAGGLTDTQYF. The gene calls are TRBV6-1 and TRBJ2-3; 9 bases line up with TRBD2. The CDR3 covers 15 residues. Germline CDR1 reads MNHNS; CDR2 reads SASEGT. J lost 2 bases, V lost 6 bases, and 6 bases had no gene match.

The chain couples TRBV19 to TRBJ1-5, with TRBD1 matching 8 bases. Per the germline V gene, CDR1 is LNHDA and CDR2 is SQIVND (reference sequence). This CDR3 is built from 15 residues. V lost 7 bases to trimming and J lost 1 base; unmatched junction nucleotides: 6. The DNA for the CDR3 is TGTGCCAGTATCCGGACAGGGAAAAGCAATCAGCCCCAGCATTTT. Its translation is CASIRTGKSNQPQHF.

The chain links TRBV15 to TRBJ1-6; the D gene is possibly TRBD1 (5 bases). Per germline, CDR1 LNHNV and CDR2 YYDKDF (reference sequence). This CDR3 region has 17 residues. The V and J ends lost 0 bases and 9 bases respectively, with 18 bases between them. CDR3 region: CATSRDGGITAFSPLHF. The CDR3, as DNA: TGTGCCACCAGCAGAGACGGGGGTATAACTGCTTTTTCACCCCTCCACTTT.

V and J are TRBV7-9 and TRBJ1-2, with D maybe TRBD1 (5 bases). The CDR3 sequence is 13 residues long. Germline CDR1 reads SEHNR; CDR2 reads FQNEAQ (reference sequence). V was trimmed by 5 bases and J by 4 bases, leaving 11 bases between them. Here the CDR3 DNA reads TGTGCCAGCAGCCCAGGGACTTCCTATGGCTACACCTTC. It codes for CASSPGTSYGYTF.

The chain uses TRBV19 and TRBJ1-4, with TRBD1 matching over 7 bases. Germline V gene data show CDR1 as LNHDA and CDR2 as SQIVND (reference sequence). J was trimmed by 8 bases and V by 4 bases; bases with no gene match: 10. This CDR3 is 15 amino acids long. The CDR3 spells CASSRTGTVREKLFF. The DNA for the CDR3 is TGTGCCAGTAGTAGGACCGGGACAGTACGGGAAAAACTGTTTTTT.

CDR3 protein: CASSLVRGLNTEAFF. The CDR3 DNA is TGTGCCAGCAGCTTGGTTAGGGGTTTAAACACTGAAGCTTTCTTT. The genes are TRBV5-4 and TRBJ1-1, with D possibly matching TRBD1 (5 bases). Germline loops: CDR1 SGHNT, CDR2 YYREEE (reference sequence). Trimming took off 0 bases at V and 2 bases at J, with 11 bases between the two ends. The CDR3 spans 15 residues.

V and J are TRBV9 and TRBJ1-1, with a possible D match to TRBD1 (6 bases). CDR1 and CDR2 from the germline V gene are SGDLS and YYNGEE. The CDR3 length is 16 residues. V lost 4 bases to trimming and J lost 2 bases, with 18 bases between them. The CDR3 DNA sequence: TGTGCCAGCAGCCCCCGGGGGGCAGGGGCAAACACTGAAGCTTTCTTT. The encoded protein is CASSPRGAGANTEAFF.